The entry that follows covers one TCR beta chain sequence. Its specificity is unknown. This specimen belongs to a study of shared clonotypes between healthy human individuals. Findings and limits, study-wide: A small donor pool kept down the genetic and exposure-history diversity that was represented.

Donors comprised healthy HIV-negative adults lacking recent acute infections or vaccinations. Trimming shortened V by 4 bases and J by 5 bases, and 24 bases separated the two germline ends. The length of the CDR3 is 18 residues. Germline values: CDR1 SGHTA, CDR2 FQGNSA. Original analysis: Filtering differed since immunoSEQ provided only junctions, with no quality scores. Only in-frame clones appear in the TCRdb table, and some are missing; sequencing was by immunoSEQ multiplex PCR. Clonal size and the V and J genes are those of that table, whereas D and trimming came from the DNA. The sample yields around 530,000 clones, around three quarters seen once.

The chain uses TRBV7-2 and TRBJ2-4; a possible D gene is TRBD2 (6 bases). The TCR originated in a woman aged 40 to 50 in good health. Some clones in this sample may be carry-over from other donors' samples. What was sequenced was PBMCs. The CDR3 loop reads CASSWSGNSGVAQNIQYF. CDR3 DNA sequence: TGTGCCAGCAGCTGGAGTGGGAATAGCGGCGTGGCCCAAAACATTCAGTACTTC.